These 29 T cell receptor beta chains were sequenced from one sample in a study of CD8+ T cells in alopecia areata. Sequencing relied on a cDNA template that was reverse transcribed from extracted RNA. Data came from immunoSEQ multiplex PCR; TCRdb stores just in-frame clones and leaves some out. The sample has some 180,000 clones; 51% are singletons. Treatment noted: oral pan-JAK inhibitor, 5-10 mg twice daily. The sample in question was CD8+ T cells sorted from blood, obtained around week 53, from a patient treated with tofacitinib. These receptors were collected from a human donor with alopecia areata.

This clone has just a few counts. The rearrangement uses TRBV23-1 and TRBJ2-7, with TRBD1 identical over 10 bases. TRBV23-1 is an open reading frame whose function is uncertain. The J segment lost 6 bases and the V segment lost 2 bases, leaving 7 bases of the junction unmatched. The CDR3 consists of 15 residues. The CDR3 reads CASSQGTGDSREQYF. The CDR3 region has the DNA TGCGCCAGCAGTCAAGGGACAGGGGATAGTCGCGAGCAGTACTTC.

In DNA form, the CDR3 reads TGTGCCTCCACCGTACATGCCCCTGGCTACACCTTC. Translation: CASTVHAPGYTF. The V call is TRBV30, the J call TRBJ1-2; D remains ambiguous. Deletions cut 7 bases from V and 7 bases from J, with 16 bases between. Germline CDR1 reads GTSNPN; CDR2 reads SVGIG (reference sequence). The CDR3 spans 12 residues.

This clone appeared once. The J gene is TRBJ1-2, the V gene TRBV29-1, with TRBD1 as a possible D gene (6 bases). Germline assignment: CDR1 SQVTM and CDR2 ANQGSEA. CDR3 length: 12 amino acids. The ends were cut back, 5 bases at V and 4 bases at J, with 11 bases in the middle. The CDR3 spells CSVREGGYGYTF. CDR3 nucleotides: TGCAGCGTTCGGGAGGGGGGCTATGGCTACACCTTC.

As concerns this clone: No DNA is shown, since the ends of the CDR3 on it are uncertain; the CDR3 is the one TCRdb lists. The J gene is TRBJ1-6, the V gene TRBV6-5; TRBD1 is taken as the D call from the table, unchecked against the DNA. Germline V gene sequence: CDR1 MNHEY, CDR2 SVGAGI. 16 amino acids form the CDR3, both terminal residues included. CDR3 sequence: CASSSSDVRRNSPLHF.

V is TRBV30 and J is TRBJ1-6; D remains unclear. V dropped 2 bases and J dropped 2 bases, with 7 bases sitting between them. The CDR3 contains 14 residues. From germline, CDR1 is GTSNPN and CDR2 SVGIG (reference sequence). The DNA for the CDR3 is TGTGCCTGGAGTAGTGGGACCTATAATTCACCCCTCCACTTT. It yields the protein CAWSSGTYNSPLHF. Full variable domain (outside the CDR3, taken from reference TRBV30 and TRBJ1-6): SQTIHQWPATLVQPVGSPLSLECTVEGTSNPNLYWYRQAAGRGLQLLFYSVGIGQISSEVPQNLSASRPQDRQFILSSKKLLLSDSGFYLCAWSSGTYNSPLHFGNGTRLTVT.

In this sample, this clone turned up a few times. The chain carries TRBV29-1 and TRBJ2-2; tentatively, D is TRBD2 (6 bases). The CDR3 contains 13 residues. Germline-derived CDR1 and CDR2 are SQVTM and ANQGSEA. V dropped 6 bases and J dropped 2 bases, with 10 bases sitting between them. CDR3 residues: CSVWGVNTGELFF. DNA for the CDR3: TGCAGCGTCTGGGGGGTTAACACCGGGGAGCTGTTTTTT.

The table lists this clone with a few counts. The DNA for the CDR3 is TGTGCCACCTCAGTGGGGACAGGGTCCTACGAGCAGTACTTC. It yields the protein CATSVGTGSYEQYF. The chain uses TRBV15 and TRBJ2-7, with 9 bases identical to TRBD1. The CDR3 loop spans 14 amino acids. Germline values: CDR1 LNHNV, CDR2 YYDKDF (reference sequence). V lost 8 bases, J lost 1 base, and 6 bases stayed unmatched.

This clone was seen a handful of times. J is TRBJ2-5 and V is TRBV7-2; D is possibly TRBD2 (5 bases). CDR3 length equals 12 residues. Trimming removed 3 bases at V and 4 bases at J, with 6 bases between. From germline, CDR1 is SGHTA and CDR2 FQGNSA. The CDR3 sequence: CASSFRGETQYF. CDR3 DNA: TGTGCCAGCAGCTTTCGGGGAGAGACCCAGTACTTC. The variable domain in full, with the rest retrieved from reference TRBV7-2 and TRBJ2-5, is GAGVSQSPSNKVTEKGKDVELRCDPISGHTALYWYRQSLGQGLEFLIYFQGNSAPDKSGLPSDRFSAERTGGSVSTLTIQRTQQEDSAVYLCASSFRGETQYFGPGTRLLVL.

This clone was seen more than once but under ten times. The chain recombines TRBV7-9 with TRBJ2-3, with D unresolved. The length of the CDR3 is 15 residues. Looked up from germline, CDR1 is SEHNR and CDR2 is FQNEAQ (reference sequence). V was pared by 1 base and J by 0 bases, with 8 bases between. The CDR3 DNA sequence: TGTGCCAGCAGCTTAGGCAGCGTGAGCACAGATACGCAGTATTTT. Its protein is CASSLGSVSTDTQYF.

The rearrangement joins TRBV20-1 to TRBJ2-1, with unresolved D. The V gene lost 3 bases and the J gene lost 6 bases, with 6 bases spanning the gap. There are 11 residues in the CDR3. Germline V gene sequence: CDR1 DFQATT, CDR2 SNEGSKA (reference sequence). The CDR3 DNA sequence: TGCAGTGCTAGTTCAGGCAATGAGCAGTTCTTC. Its protein is CSASSGNEQFF.

The chain links TRBV25-1 to TRBJ2-7, with D hard to call. V was clipped by 5 bases and J by 4 bases, with 9 bases between them. The CDR3 is 12 amino acids. CDR1 is MGHDK and CDR2 is SYGVNS in the germline V gene. The CDR3 protein is CASSTTGYEQYF. Written as DNA, the CDR3 is TGTGCCAGCAGTACGACTGGGTACGAGCAGTACTTC.

The chain recombines TRBV9 with TRBJ1-1, with 10 bases fitting TRBD1. V was pared by 2 bases and J by 2 bases, with 6 bases of the junction left unmatched. The germline CDR1 and CDR2 sequences are SGDLS and YYNGEE. The CDR3 sequence is 16 residues long. The DNA for the CDR3 is TGTGCCAGCAGCGTGGGGACAGGGGCCGATAACACTGAAGCTTTCTTT. Translated, it gives CASSVGTGADNTEAFF. Full variable domain (outside the CDR3, taken from reference TRBV9 and TRBJ1-1): DSGVTQTPKHLITATGQRVTLRCSPRSGDLSVYWYQQSLDQGLQFLIQYYNGEERAKGNILERFSAQQFPDLHSELNLSSLELGDSALYFCASSVGTGADNTEAFFGQGTRLTVV.

The gene calls are TRBV9 and TRBJ2-3, with 10 bases identical to TRBD2. The CDR3 spans 15 residues. V lost 3 bases, J lost 5 bases, and 6 bases stayed unmatched. Germline V gene sequence: CDR1 SGDLS, CDR2 YYNGEE. The CDR3 sequence is CASSGAGGLRDTQYF. For the CDR3, the DNA is TGTGCCAGCAGCGGAGCGGGGGGGCTACGAGATACGCAGTATTTT.

The V gene is TRBV6-5, the J gene TRBJ2-1; D might be TRBD1 (5 bases). Trimming took 5 bases from V and 4 from J, leaving 9 bases between them. The CDR3 sequence is 13 residues long. CDR1 and CDR2 (germline): MNHEY, SVGAGI. In DNA form, the CDR3 reads TGTGCCAGCAGTCTAACAGGTTACAATGAGCAGTTCTTC. Protein: CASSLTGYNEQFF.

About this clone: This may stem from a read error, because a much larger clone lies one nucleotide away. Other DNA sequences within the sample encode an identical CDR3. The rearrangement joins TRBV7-9 to TRBJ1-5, with D unclear. The length of the CDR3 is 14 residues. Trimming stripped 1 base from V and 3 bases from J, with 7 bases between. Germline CDR1 reads SEHNR; CDR2 reads FQNEAQ (reference sequence). The DNA for the CDR3 is TGTGCCAGCAGCTTAGACGGATTCAATCAGCCCCAGCATTTT. It yields the protein CASSLDGFNQPQHF.

The chain recombines TRBV7-2 with TRBJ1-6; D is unresolved. Germline CDR1 is SGHTA and CDR2 is FQGNSA. There are 12 residues in the CDR3. V was cut by 3 bases and J by 8 bases, with 5 bases left in between. In DNA, the CDR3 is TGTGCCAGCAGCTTCTGGGATTCACCCCTCCACTTT. The encoded protein is CASSFWDSPLHF.

The chain couples TRBV19 to TRBJ1-1; the D gene is possibly TRBD1 (5 bases). Looked up from germline, CDR1 is LNHDA and CDR2 is SQIVND (reference sequence). The CDR3 runs 10 residues. Trimming shortened V by 8 bases and J by 6 bases, and 7 bases separated the two germline ends. Written as DNA, the CDR3 is TGTGCCAGTGGGGCCTCTGAAGCTTTCTTT. Protein: CASGASEAFF.

The chain combines TRBV7-2 with TRBJ2-3; D may be TRBD1 (6 bases). The germline CDR1 and CDR2 sequences are SGHTA and FQGNSA. The CDR3 is made up of 15 amino acids. The V end lost 3 bases, the J end lost 7 bases, and 17 bases lay between the germline ends. Here the CDR3 DNA reads TGTGCCAGCAGCTTGGGTAGTTATAGGGGGAATACGCAGTATTTT. It is translated as CASSLGSYRGNTQYF.

The chain combines TRBV4-3 with TRBJ2-7; TRBD2 matches 10 bases. In germline, CDR1 is LGHNA, CDR2 YSLEER. This CDR3 spans 19 amino acids. V was pared by 4 bases and J by 5 bases, with 20 bases of the junction left unmatched. Here the CDR3 DNA reads TGCGCCAGCAGCCCGACCCGAGGGGGACTAGCGTCGATAACGGACGAGCAGTACTTC. The encoded protein is CASSPTRGGLASITDEQYF.

The chain joins TRBV4-3 to TRBJ2-3, with 9 bases aligning to TRBD2. Per the germline V gene, CDR1 is LGHNA and CDR2 is YSLEER. V lost 0 bases to trimming and J lost 2 bases; unmatched junction nucleotides: 6. The CDR3 covers 17 residues. CDR3 amino acids: CASSQERSGSITDTQYF. CDR3 sequence (DNA): TGCGCCAGCAGCCAAGAGCGTAGCGGGAGCATCACAGATACGCAGTATTTT.

The gene calls are TRBV13 and TRBJ1-2; D not resolved. The CDR3 is made up of 15 amino acids. V lost 1 base and J 6 bases, leaving 15 bases between the germline ends. The germline V gene encodes CDR1 PRHDT and CDR2 FYEKMQ (reference sequence). The CDR3 coding sequence is TGTGCCAGCAGCTTAGATGCCGGAGTAAGTGATGGCTACACCTTC. Its translation is CASSLDAGVSDGYTF.

The rearrangement joins TRBV7-6 to TRBJ2-7; 10 bases map to TRBD1. Germline CDR1 reads SGHVS; CDR2 reads FNYEAQ. The CDR3 length is 15 residues. V was clipped by 5 bases and J by 5 bases; unmatched bases: 9. CDR3 nucleotide sequence: TGTGCCAGCAGCATACGGGACAGGGGAAAACACGAGCAGTACTTC. It is translated as CASSIRDRGKHEQYF.

The chain recombines TRBV6-4 with TRBJ2-6; D is unclear. The length of the CDR3 is 14 residues. With 4 bases removed from V and 0 bases from J, the gap between germline ends came to 4 bases. Per the germline V gene, CDR1 is MRHNA and CDR2 is SNTAGT. As DNA, the CDR3 is TGTGCCAGCAGTGGACACTCTGGGGCCAACGTCCTGACTTTC. Amino acid sequence: CASSGHSGANVLTF.

This clone was detected only once. The CDR3 DNA is TGTGCCAGCAGTTCCCTTGACAGTCTCTATGGCTACACCTTC. Protein: CASSSLDSLYGYTF. V usage is TRBV6-5 and J usage is TRBJ1-2; D may be TRBD1 (5 bases). Trimming left V 4 bases short and J 4 bases short, with 13 bases between. The length of the CDR3 is 14 residues. Germline CDR1 is MNHEY and CDR2 is SVGAGI.

This chain links TRBV30 with TRBJ2-1; D might be TRBD1 (5 bases). The CDR3 is made up of 11 amino acids. With 0 bases removed from V and 9 bases from J, the gap between germline ends came to 6 bases. Germline-derived CDR1 and CDR2 are GTSNPN and SVGIG (reference sequence). DNA for the CDR3: TGTGCCTGGAGTGTGCAGGGTGAGCAGTTCTTC. This sequence encodes CAWSVQGEQFF.

The chain is built from TRBV5-6 and TRBJ1-2; tentative D call: TRBD1 (5 bases). The CDR3 has 14 amino acids. Deletions cut 2 bases from V and 2 bases from J, with 10 bases between. From germline, CDR1 is SGHDT and CDR2 YYEEEE. The CDR3 DNA sequence: TGTGCCAGCAGCTTAACAGGTTCCAACTATGGCTACACCTTC. This sequence encodes CASSLTGSNYGYTF.

The V and J genes are TRBV7-9 and TRBJ1-1; D not certain. V was clipped by 5 bases and J by 4 bases, with 17 bases between them. This CDR3 has 15 residues. The germline gives CDR1 SEHNR, CDR2 FQNEAQ (reference sequence). CDR3: CASSAPTSRTTEAFF. The DNA for the CDR3 is TGTGCCAGCAGCGCCCCCACGAGCAGAACCACTGAAGCTTTCTTT.

The V and J genes are TRBV7-9 and TRBJ2-3; a possible D gene is TRBD2 (5 bases). V was pared by 0 bases and J by 5 bases, with 12 bases between. The CDR3 extends over 15 amino acids. Germline V gene data show CDR1 as SEHNR and CDR2 as FQNEAQ (reference sequence). This chain's CDR3 is CASSLATGGGDTQYF. The CDR3, as DNA: TGTGCCAGCAGCTTAGCGACCGGAGGTGGAGATACGCAGTATTTT.

This chain links TRBV25-1 with TRBJ2-5, with a weak D call TRBD1 (7 bases). CDR3 size: 17 residues. Trimming removed 0 bases at V and 0 bases at J, with 14 bases between. From germline, CDR1 is MGHDK and CDR2 SYGVNS. The CDR3 here is CASSEYGGQKYQETQYF. The CDR3 DNA follows: TGTGCCAGCAGTGAATACGGGGGACAGAAGTACCAAGAGACCCAGTACTTC.